This is a list of T cell receptor beta chains from one sample in a study of T cells in Graves' hyperthyroidism and ophthalmopathy. Each CDR3 protein gets one entry after TCRdb re-called the multiplex PCR reads with MiXCR. The sample has about half a million distinct CDR3 sequences, approximately 23% seen once. The specimen sequenced was blood. Receptors were obtained from a woman aged 65 to 85 with Graves' ophthalmopathy. Both conserved end residues are part of each CDR3. The D gene is left open where the match is weak. Size tells how often a clone was seen (once, few, many) or the class of an expanded clone, and some rows leave it out.

TRBJ1-2,TRBV12-3/TRBV12-4,NA,NA,CASSISDSYGYTF,TGTGCCAGCAGTATATCGGACAGCTATGGCTACACCTTC
TRBJ2-3,TRBV18,NA,NA,CASSPGARTDTQYF,TGTGCCAGCTCACCAGGGGCCCGCACAGATACGCAGTATTTT
TRBJ1-5,TRBV7-2,TRBD1,few,CASSPGTGVVQPQHF,TGTGCCAGCAGCCCCGGTACAGGGGTTGTTCAGCCCCAGCATTTT
TRBJ2-7,TRBV20-1,NA,many,CSAPLNFGSYEQYF,TGCAGTGCGCCCCTAAATTTCGGGTCCTACGAGCAGTACTTC
TRBJ1-5,TRBV19,NA,few,CATTEGPYNQPQHF,TGTGCCACCACGGAGGGACCCTACAATCAGCCCCAGCATTTT
TRBJ2-7,TRBV18,NA,NA,CASSPRGIVEQYF,TGTGCCAGCTCACCCAGGGGCATTGTCGAGCAGTACTTC
TRBJ1-5,TRBV20-1,NA,NA,CSASRGGDQPQHF,TGCAGTGCTAGCCGGGGGGGGGATCAGCCCCAGCATTTT
TRBJ2-7,TRBV10-1,TRBD1,few,CASRVERDRGQIRAYEQYF,TGCGCCAGCAGAGTCGAGAGGGACAGGGGGCAAATTCGAGCCTACGAGCAGTACTTC
TRBJ2-5,TRBV10-3,TRBD1,NA,CAIRQKDRHGETQYF,TGTGCCATCAGACAAAAGGACAGGCATGGTGAGACCCAGTACTTC
TRBJ1-1,TRBV5-1,TRBD1,NA,CASSLQPGQGITEAFF,TGCGCCAGCAGCTTACAACCGGGACAGGGTATTACTGAAGCTTTCTTT
TRBJ2-7,TRBV27,NA,NA,CASSLSSGAPFYEQYF,TGTGCCAGCAGTTTATCGTCGGGGGCCCCCTTTTACGAGCAGTACTTC
TRBJ1-3,TRBV5-1,NA,NA,CASSFESSGNTIYF,TGCGCCAGCAGCTTCGAATCCTCTGGAAACACCATATATTTT
TRBJ1-2,TRBV19,TRBD1,NA,CASSARDRRYYGYTF,TGTGCCAGTAGTGCCCGGGACAGGAGATACTATGGCTACACCTTC
TRBJ2-5,TRBV19,TRBD2,NA,CASSRVGGGETQYF,TGTGCCAGTAGTAGAGTCGGGGGGGGGGAGACCCAGTACTTC
TRBJ2-5,TRBV28,TRBD2,NA,CASLTSGKEAQYF,TGTGCCAGCCTTACTAGCGGGAAAGAGGCCCAGTACTTC
TRBJ2-6,TRBV19,NA,NA,CATSPRGLSSGANVLTF,TGTGCCACCTCCCCCAGGGGCCTTAGCTCTGGGGCCAACGTCCTGACTTTC
TRBJ2-5,TRBV5-1,NA,NA,CASSLVFMAETQYF,TGCGCCAGCAGCTTGGTGTTTATGGCGGAGACCCAGTACTTC
TRBJ1-1,TRBV11-2,NA,few,CASITDRSSTEAFF,TGTGCCAGTATTACTGACAGGTCGAGCACTGAAGCTTTCTTT
TRBJ2-5,TRBV29-1,NA,NA,CSVDGQGIVETQYF,TGCAGCGTTGATGGTCAGGGGATAGTTGAGACCCAGTACTTC
TRBJ2-2,TRBV4-2,NA,once,CANSQATSGYTGELFF,TGTGCCAACAGCCAAGCAACGAGCGGGTACACCGGGGAGCTGTTTTTT
TRBJ2-3,TRBV9,NA,few,CASSPRSSDGTRYTDTQYF,TGTGCCAGCAGCCCGAGAAGTTCTGATGGGACCAGATACACAGATACGCAGTATTTT
TRBJ2-1,TRBV5-6,TRBD2,many,CASRFDTSGYNEQFF,TGTGCCAGCAGGTTTGATACTAGCGGCTACAATGAGCAGTTCTTC
TRBJ2-3,TRBV6-2/TRBV6-3,NA,few,CASSYPSQHTQYF,TGTGCCAGCAGTTACCCCTCGCAACATACGCAGTATTTT
TRBJ2-1,TRBV7-2,TRBD1,few,CASIRDRGGRRQFF,TGTGCCAGCATCAGGGACAGGGGGGGACGGAGGCAGTTCTTC
TRBJ1-2,TRBV2,NA,many,CASSEALSGYTF,TGTGCCAGCAGTGAAGCGCTTTCCGGCTACACCTTC
TRBJ1-1,TRBV29-1,TRBD1,NA,CSANDRVRAFF,TGCAGCGCTAACGACAGGGTTCGCGCTTTCTTT
TRBJ2-1,TRBV12-3/TRBV12-4,TRBD2,many,CGSSAGAGSEQFF,TGTGGCTCCTCGGCGGGAGCGGGTTCGGAGCAGTTCTTC
TRBJ1-6,TRBV2,NA,few,CASSYRRGNNSPLHF,TGTGCCAGCAGTTACCGAAGGGGTAATAATTCACCCCTCCACTTT
TRBJ1-2,TRBV20-1,NA,NA,CSAKVSGLGYTF,TGCAGTGCTAAAGTATCCGGGCTTGGCTACACCTTC
TRBJ1-1,TRBV18,NA,few,CASSPSTRDTEAFF,TGTGCCAGCTCACCGTCGACGAGGGACACTGAAGCTTTCTTT
TRBJ1-1,TRBV3-1,NA,NA,CASSQGDTGAFF,TGTGCCAGCAGCCAAGGAGACACTGGAGCTTTCTTT
TRBJ1-5,TRBV12-3/TRBV12-4,TRBD1,many,CASRYDRANQPQHF,TGTGCCAGCAGGTATGACAGGGCTAATCAGCCCCAGCATTTT
TRBJ2-3,TRBV7-9,NA,many,CASSRSSQGDTQYF,TGTGCCAGCAGCAGGTCGTCCCAGGGAGATACGCAGTATTTT
TRBJ2-1,TRBV18,TRBD2,few,CASSPKIGLAGADEQFF,TGTGCCAGCTCACCAAAGATTGGACTAGCGGGAGCAGATGAGCAGTTCTTC
TRBJ2-5,TRBV6-1,NA,many,CASRASDQETQYF,TGTGCCAGCAGGGCTAGCGACCAAGAGACCCAGTACTTC
TRBJ1-5,TRBV6-1,NA,many,CASSPGQVLNQPQHF,TGTGCCAGCAGCCCGGGGCAGGTCCTCAATCAGCCCCAGCATTTT
TRBJ2-1,TRBV5-1,NA,NA,CASSLRQFSYNEQFF,TGCGCCAGCAGCTTACGACAGTTCTCCTACAATGAGCAGTTCTTC
TRBJ2-3,TRBV3-1,TRBD2,NA,CASSPRVGLAVDTQYF,TGTGCCAGCAGCCCCCGAGTGGGACTAGCGGTAGATACGCAGTATTTT
TRBJ1-6,TRBV6-6,TRBD1,few,CASSYGQVNSPLHF,TGTGCCAGCAGTTACGGACAGGTTAATTCACCCCTCCACTTT
TRBJ2-3,TRBV20-1,NA,NA,CSAPRLVTDTQYF,TGCAGTGCCCCCCGACTAGTGACAGATACGCAGTATTTT
TRBJ2-5,TRBV27,NA,few,CASSREWGNQETQYF,TGTGCCAGCAGTCGGGAGTGGGGAAATCAAGAGACCCAGTACTTC
TRBJ2-7,TRBV5-1,TRBD2,once,CASKVAGAYEQYF,TGCGCCAGCAAAGTAGCGGGCGCCTACGAGCAGTACTTC
TRBJ1-1,TRBV4-1,NA,few,CASSQDSPAEAFF,TGCGCCAGCAGCCAAGATTCCCCGGCAGAAGCTTTCTTT
TRBJ2-1,TRBV9,NA,NA,CASSGDGVRGGDEQFF,TGTGCCAGCAGCGGGGATGGAGTCAGAGGAGGAGATGAGCAGTTCTTC
TRBJ2-1,TRBV2,NA,many,CASSEGDLPRGAQFF,TGTGCCAGCAGTGAAGGGGACCTTCCTCGCGGGGCGCAGTTCTTC
TRBJ2-2,TRBV7-2,TRBD2,few,CASSLTGTIDTGELFF,TGTGCCAGCAGCTTAACCGGGACTATTGACACCGGGGAGCTGTTTTTT
TRBJ2-7,TRBV12-5,TRBD2,NA,CASGFGAGGYEQYF,TGTGCTAGTGGCTTCGGCGCGGGGGGCTACGAGCAGTACTTC
TRBJ1-6,TRBV11-3,NA,once,CASSLALGHNSPLHF,TGTGCCAGCAGCTTAGCCCTTGGCCATAATTCACCCCTCCACTTT
TRBJ2-1,TRBV29-1,NA,few,CSVGFQTAYNEQFF,TGCAGCGTTGGTTTCCAGACAGCCTACAATGAGCAGTTCTTC
TRBJ2-7,TRBV7-2,TRBD2,NA,CASSKRSGRPVYEQYF,TGTGCCAGCAGCAAACGGAGCGGGAGGCCCGTCTACGAGCAGTACTTC
TRBJ1-1,TRBV5-1,TRBD1,few,CASRDRTGITEAFF,TGCGCCAGCAGAGATAGGACAGGGATAACTGAAGCTTTCTTT
TRBJ1-5,TRBV9,TRBD1,NA,CASSVGAGTGDQAQHF,TGTGCCAGCAGCGTAGGTGCCGGGACAGGGGATCAGGCCCAGCATTTT
TRBJ2-1,TRBV28,NA,NA,CASSLAAPGEQFF,TGTGCCAGCAGTTTAGCCGCCCCCGGGGAGCAGTTCTTC
TRBJ2-6,TRBV5-1,NA,few,CASSRGGHAAFSGANVLTF,TGTGCCAGCAGTCGCGGAGGACATGCGGCCTTCTCTGGGGCCAACGTCCTGACTTTC
TRBJ2-7,TRBV6-2/TRBV6-3,NA,few,CASSYGLADYEQYF,TGTGCCAGCAGTTACGGGCTAGCTGATTACGAGCAGTACTTC
TRBJ1-2,TRBV20-1,TRBD1,few,CSAKRRDRGSANYGYTF,TGCAGTGCCAAGAGACGGGACAGGGGTTCCGCTAACTATGGCTACACCTTC
TRBJ1-3,TRBV29-1,TRBD1,NA,CSVEGAGRSGNTIYF,TGCAGCGTCGAGGGGGCGGGACGCTCTGGAAACACCATATATTTT
TRBJ1-2,TRBV6-1,NA,NA,CASTTGGPNYGYTF,TGTGCCAGCACCACGGGGGGCCCAAACTATGGCTACACCTTC
TRBJ2-4,TRBV20-1,NA,NA,CSALGPGRDIQYF,TGCAGTGCTCTGGGGCCTGGTCGGGACATTCAGTACTTC
TRBJ1-2,TRBV6-2/TRBV6-3,NA,few,CASSYTPRSYGYTF,TGTGCCAGCAGTTACACCCCCCGATCGTACGGCTACACCTTC